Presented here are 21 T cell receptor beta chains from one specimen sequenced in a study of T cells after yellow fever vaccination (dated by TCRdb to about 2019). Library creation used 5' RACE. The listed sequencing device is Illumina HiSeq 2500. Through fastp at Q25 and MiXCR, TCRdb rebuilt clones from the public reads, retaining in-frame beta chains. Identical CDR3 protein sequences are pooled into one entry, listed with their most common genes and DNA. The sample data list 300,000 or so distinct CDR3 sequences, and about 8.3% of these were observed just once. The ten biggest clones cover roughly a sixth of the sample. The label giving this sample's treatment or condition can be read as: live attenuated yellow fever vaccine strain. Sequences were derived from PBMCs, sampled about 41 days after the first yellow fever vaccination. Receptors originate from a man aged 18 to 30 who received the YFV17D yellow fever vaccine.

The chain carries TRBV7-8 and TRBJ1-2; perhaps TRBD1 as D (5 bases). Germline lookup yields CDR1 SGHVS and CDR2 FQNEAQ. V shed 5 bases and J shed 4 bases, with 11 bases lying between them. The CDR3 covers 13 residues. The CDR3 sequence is CASSQSGAYGYTF. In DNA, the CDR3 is TGTGCCAGCAGCCAGAGTGGGGCCTATGGCTACACCTTC.

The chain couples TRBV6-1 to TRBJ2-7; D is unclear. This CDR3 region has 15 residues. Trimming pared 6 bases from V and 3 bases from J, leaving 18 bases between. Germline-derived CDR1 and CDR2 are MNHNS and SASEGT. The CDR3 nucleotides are TGTGCCAGCAGATTTTCTCTGGCCCCAGTCTACGAGCAGTACTTC. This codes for CASRFSLAPVYEQYF.

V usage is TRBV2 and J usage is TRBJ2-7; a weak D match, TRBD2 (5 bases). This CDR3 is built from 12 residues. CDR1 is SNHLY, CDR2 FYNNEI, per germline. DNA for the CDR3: TGTGCAGCGCGAGGGTATCAGGACGAGCAGTACTTC. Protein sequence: CAARGYQDEQYF.

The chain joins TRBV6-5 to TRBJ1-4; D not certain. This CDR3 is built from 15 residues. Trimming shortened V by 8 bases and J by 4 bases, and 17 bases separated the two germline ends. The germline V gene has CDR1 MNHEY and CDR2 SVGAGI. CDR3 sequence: CASRPGGSLNEKLFF. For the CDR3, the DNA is TGTGCCAGCCGTCCAGGAGGGAGTCTTAATGAAAAACTGTTTTTT.

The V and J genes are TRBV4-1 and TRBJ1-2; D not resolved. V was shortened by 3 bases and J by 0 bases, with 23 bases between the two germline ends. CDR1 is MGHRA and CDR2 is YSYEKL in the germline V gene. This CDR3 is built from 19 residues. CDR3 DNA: TGCGCCAGCAGCCACCATATCCGATCGTTCGGTTTAACTAACTATGGCTACACCTTC. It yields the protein CASSHHIRSFGLTNYGYTF.

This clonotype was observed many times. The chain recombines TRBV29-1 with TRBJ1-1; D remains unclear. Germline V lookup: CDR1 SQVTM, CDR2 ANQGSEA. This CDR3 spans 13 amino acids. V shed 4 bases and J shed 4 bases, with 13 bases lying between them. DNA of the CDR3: TGCAGCGTTGTCTACCAAATGGCCACTGAAGCTTTCTTT. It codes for CSVVYQMATEAFF.

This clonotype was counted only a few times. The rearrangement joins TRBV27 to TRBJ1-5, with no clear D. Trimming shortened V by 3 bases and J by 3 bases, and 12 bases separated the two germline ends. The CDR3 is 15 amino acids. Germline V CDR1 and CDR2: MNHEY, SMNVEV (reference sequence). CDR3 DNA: TGTGCCAGCAGTTTTGTTTGGCAGAACAATCAGCCCCAGCATTTT. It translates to CASSFVWQNNQPQHF.

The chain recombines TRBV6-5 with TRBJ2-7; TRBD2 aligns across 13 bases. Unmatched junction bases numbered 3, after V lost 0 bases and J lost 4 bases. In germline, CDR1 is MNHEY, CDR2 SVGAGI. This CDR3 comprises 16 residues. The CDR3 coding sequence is TGTGCCAGCAGTTACTCAGGACTAGCGGGGGAGTACGAGCAGTACTTC. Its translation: CASSYSGLAGEYEQYF.

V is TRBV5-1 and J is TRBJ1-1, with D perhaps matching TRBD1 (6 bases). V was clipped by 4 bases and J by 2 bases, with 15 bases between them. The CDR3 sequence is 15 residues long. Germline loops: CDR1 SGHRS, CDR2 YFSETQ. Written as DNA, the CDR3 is TGCGCCAGCAGCGTTGGAGGGGGGGATAACACTGAAGCTTTCTTT. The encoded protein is CASSVGGGDNTEAFF.

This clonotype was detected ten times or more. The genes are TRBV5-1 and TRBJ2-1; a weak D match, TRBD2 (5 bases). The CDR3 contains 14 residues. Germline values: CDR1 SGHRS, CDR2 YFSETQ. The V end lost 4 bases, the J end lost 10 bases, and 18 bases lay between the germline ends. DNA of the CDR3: TGCGCCAGCAGCCTTACTAGGCCGGGCGGGGAGCAGTTCTTC. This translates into CASSLTRPGGEQFF.

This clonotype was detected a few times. The CDR3 loop is CASSLVTAGTGELFF. The CDR3 bases are TGCGCCAGCAGCTTGGTAACGGCAGGGACCGGGGAGCTGTTTTTT. The chain links TRBV5-1 to TRBJ2-2; D is perhaps TRBD1 (5 bases). The CDR3 spans 15 residues. The germline gives CDR1 SGHRS, CDR2 YFSETQ. V was cut by 0 bases and J by 5 bases, with 11 bases left in between.

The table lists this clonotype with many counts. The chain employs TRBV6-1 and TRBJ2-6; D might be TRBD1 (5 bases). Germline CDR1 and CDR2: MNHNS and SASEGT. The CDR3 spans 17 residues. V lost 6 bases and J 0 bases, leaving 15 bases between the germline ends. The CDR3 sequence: CASRITGLSSGANVLTF. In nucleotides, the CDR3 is TGTGCCAGCAGAATTACAGGTCTATCCTCTGGGGCCAACGTCCTGACTTTC.

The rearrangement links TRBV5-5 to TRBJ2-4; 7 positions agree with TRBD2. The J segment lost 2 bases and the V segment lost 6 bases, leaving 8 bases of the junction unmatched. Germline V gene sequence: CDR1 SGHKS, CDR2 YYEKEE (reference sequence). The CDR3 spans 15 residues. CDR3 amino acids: CASTSSGGTKNIQYF. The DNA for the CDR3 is TGTGCCAGCACCTCCTCCGGGGGGACCAAAAACATTCAGTACTTC.

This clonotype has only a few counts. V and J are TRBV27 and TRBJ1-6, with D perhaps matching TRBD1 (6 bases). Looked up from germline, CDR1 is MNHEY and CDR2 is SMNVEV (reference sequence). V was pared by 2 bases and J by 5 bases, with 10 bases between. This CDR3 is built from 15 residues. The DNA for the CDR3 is TGTGCCAGCAGTTTAGGAGGGACAAATAATTCACCCCTCCACTTT. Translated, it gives CASSLGGTNNSPLHF.

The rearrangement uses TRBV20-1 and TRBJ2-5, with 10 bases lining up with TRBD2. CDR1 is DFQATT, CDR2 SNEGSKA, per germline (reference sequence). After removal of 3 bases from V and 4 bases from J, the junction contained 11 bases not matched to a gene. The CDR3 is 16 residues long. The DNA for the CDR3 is TGCAGTGCTAGTTCGAGCGGGGGGGCTAGGGGAGAGACCCAGTACTTC. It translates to CSASSSGGARGETQYF.

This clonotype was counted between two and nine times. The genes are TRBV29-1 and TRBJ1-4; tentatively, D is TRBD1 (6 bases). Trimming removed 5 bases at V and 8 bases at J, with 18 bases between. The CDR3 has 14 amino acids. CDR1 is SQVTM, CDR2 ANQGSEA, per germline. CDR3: CSVYATGNSEKLFF. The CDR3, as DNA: TGCAGCGTTTACGCTACAGGGAATTCGGAAAAACTGTTTTTT.

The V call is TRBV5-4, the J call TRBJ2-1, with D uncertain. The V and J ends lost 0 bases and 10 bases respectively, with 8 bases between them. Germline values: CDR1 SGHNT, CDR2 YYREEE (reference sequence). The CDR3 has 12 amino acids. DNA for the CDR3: TGTGCCAGCAGCTTGGTGGCAGGAGAGCAGTTCTTC. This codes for CASSLVAGEQFF.

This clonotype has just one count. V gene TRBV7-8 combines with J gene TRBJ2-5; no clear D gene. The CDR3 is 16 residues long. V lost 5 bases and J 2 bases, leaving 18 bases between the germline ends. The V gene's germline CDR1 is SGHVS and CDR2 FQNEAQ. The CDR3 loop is CASSGNRYRNQETQYF. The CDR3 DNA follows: TGTGCCAGCAGCGGAAACAGATATAGAAATCAAGAGACCCAGTACTTC.

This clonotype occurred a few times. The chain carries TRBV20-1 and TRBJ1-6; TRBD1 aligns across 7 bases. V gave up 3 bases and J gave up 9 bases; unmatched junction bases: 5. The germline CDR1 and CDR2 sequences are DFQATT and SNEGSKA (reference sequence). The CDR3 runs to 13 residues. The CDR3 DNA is TGCAGTGCTAGTGGTTCAGGGGGTTCACCCCTCCACTTT. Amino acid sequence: CSASGSGGSPLHF.

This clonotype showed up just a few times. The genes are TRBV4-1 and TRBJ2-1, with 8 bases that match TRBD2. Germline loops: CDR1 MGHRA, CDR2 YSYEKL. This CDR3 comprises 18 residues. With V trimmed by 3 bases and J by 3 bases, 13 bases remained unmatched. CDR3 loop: CASSHPSGRGDHYNEQFF. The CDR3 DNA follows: TGCGCCAGCAGCCATCCCTCGGGGCGGGGGGACCACTACAATGAGCAGTTCTTC.

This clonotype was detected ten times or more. CDR3 DNA: TGTGCCAGTAGTATAAGGCCGCTAGATACGCAGTATTTT. It encodes CASSIRPLDTQYF. This chain connects TRBV19 to TRBJ2-3, with D hard to call. The V end was cut by 2 bases, the J end by 5 bases, with 8 bases between. Germline assignment: CDR1 LNHDA and CDR2 SQIVND (reference sequence). The CDR3 is 13 residues long.